The next 4 T cell receptor beta chains were all read from a single sample in a study of neurological immune-mediated disorders. Each CDR3 protein is one row after TCRdb ran MiXCR on the 5' RACE reads. The table shows around 130,000 distinct CDR3 sequences, with about 3.2% occurring only once. The specimen sequenced was PBMCs. Receptor source: a young woman with multiple sclerosis.

This clonotype has a count of ten or more. This chain joins TRBV10-3 and TRBJ2-2; 9 nucleotides line up with TRBD1. Germline V gene sequence: CDR1 ENHRY, CDR2 SYGVKD. This CDR3 has 14 amino acids. The ends lost 8 bases at V and 3 bases at J; junction bases unmatched: 4. This chain's CDR3 is CAIGQGRDTGELFF. CDR3 nucleotide sequence: TGTGCCATCGGACAGGGGAGGGACACCGGGGAGCTGTTTTTT.

This clonotype appeared a few times. This rearrangement joins TRBV19 to TRBJ2-3; D remains ambiguous. In germline, CDR1 is LNHDA, CDR2 SQIVND (reference sequence). This CDR3 is 17 amino acids long. Trimming took 3 bases from V and 2 from J, leaving 18 bases between them. The CDR3 sequence is CASSIGRHHGITDTQYF. The CDR3 nucleotides read TGTGCCAGTAGTATCGGGCGGCACCACGGCATCACAGATACGCAGTATTTT.

About this clonotype itself: No conserved phenylalanine or tryptophan is present at the end of the CDR3, so a read error is the likely explanation. J is TRBJ2-5 and V is TRBV20-1; 9 bases fit TRBD2. Germline V gene sequence: CDR1 DFQATT, CDR2 SNEGSKA (reference sequence). J gave up 5 bases and V 6 bases, and 7 bases lay outside the gene matches. The CDR3 spans 13 residues. CDR3 residues: CSARGGAGETQYN. CDR3 sequence (DNA): TGCAGTGCGCGCGGGGGGGCCGGGGAGACCCAGTACAAC.

In this sample, this clonotype turned up many times. The chain joins TRBV5-1 to TRBJ1-1; possible D gene TRBD1, 5 bases. In germline, CDR1 is SGHRS, CDR2 YFSETQ. The CDR3 contains 12 residues. V was pared by 2 bases and J by 4 bases, with 6 bases between. CDR3 coding DNA: TGCGCCAGCAGCTTCGGGGGCACTGAAGCTTTCTTT. This encodes CASSFGGTEAFF.